This T cell receptor beta chain was obtained from a study of long-term antiretroviral therapy in people with HIV. CDR3 size: 15 residues. After removal of 3 bases from V and 7 bases from J, the junction contained 8 bases not matched to a gene. Germline CDR1 GTSNPN, CDR2 SVGIG (reference sequence). At the survey level, the v3.0 immunoSEQ assay was run. Only in-frame clones appear in the TCRdb table, and some are missing; sequencing was by immunoSEQ multiplex PCR. The repertoire holds about 33,000 clones, approximately 96% seen once, with 2% to 3% in the top ten. The origin of this receptor is a man under 40 with HIV. The chain has TRBV30 and TRBJ2-2, with 10 nucleotides matching TRBD1. This sample comprised unsorted PBMCs, obtained 6.6 years after starting antiretroviral therapy. The chain's CDR3 is CAWRDRDRGRGELFF. The CDR3 DNA is TGTGCCTGGAGGGACCGGGACAGGGGACGCGGGGAGCTGTTTTTT.